A single sample gave rise to the 14 T cell receptor beta chains below, sequenced in a study of CD8+ T cells in alopecia areata. cDNA prepared by RNA extraction and subsequent reverse transcription served as the template for sequencing. Some clones are missing from TCRdb's copy, which holds only in-frame ones; the method was immunoSEQ multiplex PCR. The profile covers around 210,000 clones, with about 61% appearing a single time and under 5% taken by the ten largest. The source material was CD8+ T cells sorted from blood. Receptors were obtained from a human donor in good health.

This clone has just a few counts. The chain employs TRBV20-1 and TRBJ2-7; maybe TRBD2 (5 bases). The CDR3 contains 11 residues. V was cut by 6 bases and J by 5 bases, with 11 bases left in between. CDR1 is DFQATT and CDR2 is SNEGSKA in the germline V gene (reference sequence). In nucleotides, the CDR3 is TGCAGTGCCCCACTAGTTAACGAGCAGTACTTC. This gives the protein CSAPLVNEQYF.

The chain is built from TRBV6-5 and TRBJ2-7; no firm D call. Trimming removed 2 bases from V and 1 base from J, with 9 bases in between. From germline, CDR1 is MNHEY and CDR2 SVGAGI. The CDR3 has 14 amino acids. CDR3 residues: CASSYNSLSYEQYF. The DNA for the CDR3 is TGTGCCAGCAGTTACAACAGTTTATCCTACGAGCAGTACTTC.

This rearrangement joins TRBV15 to TRBJ2-3, with TRBD2 matching 14 bases. This CDR3 is 19 amino acids long. Germline V lookup: CDR1 LNHNV, CDR2 YYDKDF (reference sequence). With V trimmed by 3 bases and J by 5 bases, 13 bases remained unmatched. The CDR3 sequence: CATSSRGTSGGPRRDTQYF. In DNA form, the CDR3 reads TGTGCCACCAGCAGCCGGGGGACTAGCGGGGGACCCAGGAGAGATACGCAGTATTTT.

This clone has a count of ten or more. The chain joins TRBV15 to TRBJ2-3; D may match TRBD1 or TRBD2 (5 bases each). Trimming left V 5 bases short and J 3 bases short, with 12 bases between. The CDR3 runs 14 residues. The germline V gene encodes CDR1 LNHNV and CDR2 YYDKDF (reference sequence). CDR3 sequence (DNA): TGTGCCACCAGCCGGGGACGAGGGACAGATACGCAGTATTTT. It translates to CATSRGRGTDTQYF.

This rearrangement joins TRBV13 to TRBJ2-3; TRBD2 aligns across 15 bases. The CDR3 consists of 16 residues. The germline CDR1 and CDR2 sequences are PRHDT and FYEKMQ (reference sequence). V was clipped by 3 bases and J by 6 bases; unmatched bases: 4. The CDR3 here is CASSLGTSGGSDTQYF. CDR3 bases: TGTGCCAGCAGCTTGGGGACTAGCGGGGGGTCCGATACGCAGTATTTT.

The V and J genes are TRBV5-1 and TRBJ2-7, with a tentative D call TRBD1 (6 bases). The V gene lost 5 bases and the J gene lost 5 bases, with 17 bases spanning the gap. This CDR3 is 14 amino acids long. Germline assignment: CDR1 SGHRS and CDR2 YFSETQ. The DNA of the CDR3 is TGCGCCAGCAGACAACTTCAGGGGTCAGACGAGCAGTACTTC. Its translation is CASRQLQGSDEQYF.

With respect to this clone: The sample has other DNA sequences that encode this CDR3 too. The chain recombines TRBV19 with TRBJ2-6; possibly TRBD1 or TRBD2 for D (5 bases each). From germline, CDR1 is LNHDA and CDR2 SQIVND (reference sequence). V lost 3 bases and J lost 0, with 6 bases in between. There are 15 residues in the CDR3. The CDR3 is CASSIGGSGANVLTF. In DNA, the CDR3 is TGTGCCAGTAGTATTGGGGGCTCTGGGGCCAACGTCCTGACTTTC.

The rearrangement joins TRBV30 to TRBJ2-2; D remains unclear. Deletions cut 2 bases from V and 5 bases from J, with 21 bases between. Germline lookup yields CDR1 GTSNPN and CDR2 SVGIG (reference sequence). The CDR3 has 17 residues. CDR3 coding DNA: TGTGCCTGGAGTCACCCATCCGGACGGTCGAGGACCGGGGAGCTGTTTTTT. It specifies CAWSHPSGRSRTGELFF. Variable domain in full (rest from reference TRBV30 and TRBJ2-2): SQTIHQWPATLVQPVGSPLSLECTVEGTSNPNLYWYRQAAGRGLQLLFYSVGIGQISSEVPQNLSASRPQDRQFILSSKKLLLSDSGFYLCAWSHPSGRSRTGELFFGEGSRLTVL.

The rearrangement links TRBV5-1 to TRBJ2-7; 9 nucleotides align to TRBD1. Germline loops: CDR1 SGHRS, CDR2 YFSETQ. V was clipped by 6 bases and J by 3 bases; unmatched bases: 10. CDR3 size: 15 residues. The CDR3 bases are TGCGCCAGCACCCTTGGGACAGGGATCTTCTACGAGCAGTACTTC. Protein sequence: CASTLGTGIFYEQYF.

This rearrangement joins TRBV29-1 to TRBJ2-7; 7 bases map to TRBD2. The germline gives CDR1 SQVTM, CDR2 ANQGSEA. The CDR3 is 14 amino acids. Trimming took 4 bases from V and 0 from J; bases not matched to a gene: 6. Written as DNA, the CDR3 is TGCAGCGTTGGAACGCGGGGGTCCTCCTACGAGCAGTACTTC. Protein: CSVGTRGSSYEQYF.

The chain couples TRBV2 to TRBJ2-5, with 10 bases aligning to TRBD2. Germline CDR1 and CDR2: SNHLY and FYNNEI. After removal of 6 bases from V and 5 bases from J, the junction contained 9 bases not matched to a gene. This CDR3 has 15 amino acids. Here the CDR3 DNA reads TGTGCCAGCAGCGGTTGGACTAGCGGAGGGGAGACCCAGTACTTC. It codes for CASSGWTSGGETQYF.

This clone has a single count. The chain combines TRBV29-1 with TRBJ1-2, with TRBD1 as a possible D gene (5 bases). The V end lost 7 bases, the J end lost 7 bases, and 13 bases lay between the germline ends. In germline, CDR1 is SQVTM, CDR2 ANQGSEA. The CDR3 covers 11 residues. In nucleotides, the CDR3 is TGCAGCGGTATCGGGGGGAGTGGCTACACCTTC. It codes for CSGIGGSGYTF.

J is TRBJ1-6 and V is TRBV6-5; the D is unclear. Per the germline V gene, CDR1 is MNHEY and CDR2 is SVGAGI. The CDR3 spans 13 residues. V lost 0 bases and J lost 8, with 5 bases in between. The CDR3 sequence: CASSYSEYSPLHF. CDR3 coding DNA: TGTGCCAGCAGTTACTCGGAGTATTCACCCCTCCACTTT.

This chain uses TRBV27 with TRBJ2-7; TRBD1 is a possible D gene (5 bases). CDR1 is MNHEY, CDR2 SMNVEV, per germline (reference sequence). V lost 3 bases to trimming and J lost 6 bases, with 6 bases between them. The CDR3 spans 11 residues. The CDR3 DNA is TGTGCCAGCAGTTTTACAGGCGAGCAGTACTTC. Translating it yields CASSFTGEQYF.